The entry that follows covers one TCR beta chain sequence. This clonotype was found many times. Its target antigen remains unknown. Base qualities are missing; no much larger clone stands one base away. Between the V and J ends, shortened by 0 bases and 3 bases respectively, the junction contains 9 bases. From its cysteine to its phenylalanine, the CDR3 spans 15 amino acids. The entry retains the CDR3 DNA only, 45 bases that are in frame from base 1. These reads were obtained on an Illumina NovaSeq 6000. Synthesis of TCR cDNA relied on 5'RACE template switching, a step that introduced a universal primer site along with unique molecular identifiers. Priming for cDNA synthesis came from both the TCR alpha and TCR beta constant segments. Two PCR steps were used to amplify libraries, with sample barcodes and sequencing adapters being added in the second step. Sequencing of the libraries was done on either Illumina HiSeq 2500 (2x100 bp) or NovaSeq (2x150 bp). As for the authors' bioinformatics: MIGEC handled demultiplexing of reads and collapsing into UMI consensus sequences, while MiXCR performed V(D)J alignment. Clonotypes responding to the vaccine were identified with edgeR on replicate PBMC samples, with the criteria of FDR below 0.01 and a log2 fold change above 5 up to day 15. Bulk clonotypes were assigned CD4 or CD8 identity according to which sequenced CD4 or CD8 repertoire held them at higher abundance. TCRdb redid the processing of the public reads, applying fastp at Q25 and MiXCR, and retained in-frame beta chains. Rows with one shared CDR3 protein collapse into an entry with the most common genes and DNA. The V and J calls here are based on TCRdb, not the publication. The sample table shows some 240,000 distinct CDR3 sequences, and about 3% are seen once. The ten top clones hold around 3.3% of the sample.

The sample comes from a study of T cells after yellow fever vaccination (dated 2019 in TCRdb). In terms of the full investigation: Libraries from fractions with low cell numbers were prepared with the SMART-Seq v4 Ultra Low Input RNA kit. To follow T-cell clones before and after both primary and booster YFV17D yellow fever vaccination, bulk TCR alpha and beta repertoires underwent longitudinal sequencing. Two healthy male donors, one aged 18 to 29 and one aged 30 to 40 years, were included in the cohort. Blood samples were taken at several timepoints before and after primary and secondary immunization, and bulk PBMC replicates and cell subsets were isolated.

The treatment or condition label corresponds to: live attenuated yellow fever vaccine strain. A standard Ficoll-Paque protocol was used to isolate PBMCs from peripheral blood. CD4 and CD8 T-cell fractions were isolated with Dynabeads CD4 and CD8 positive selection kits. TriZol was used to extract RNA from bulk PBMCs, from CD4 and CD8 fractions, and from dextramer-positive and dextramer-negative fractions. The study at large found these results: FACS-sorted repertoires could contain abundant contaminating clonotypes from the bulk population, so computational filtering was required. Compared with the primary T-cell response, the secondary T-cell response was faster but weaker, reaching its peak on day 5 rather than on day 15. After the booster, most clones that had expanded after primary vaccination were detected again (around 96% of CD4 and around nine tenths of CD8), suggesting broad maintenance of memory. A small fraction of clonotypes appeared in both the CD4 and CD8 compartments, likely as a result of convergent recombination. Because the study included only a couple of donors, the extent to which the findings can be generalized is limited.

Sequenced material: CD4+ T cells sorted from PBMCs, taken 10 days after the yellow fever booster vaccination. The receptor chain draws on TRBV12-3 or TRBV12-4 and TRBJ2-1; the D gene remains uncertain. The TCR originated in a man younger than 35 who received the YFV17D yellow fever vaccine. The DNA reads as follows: TGTGCCAGCAGTTTAGCGCTCAGTAACTACAATGAGCAGTTCTTC. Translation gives CASSLALSNYNEQFF.